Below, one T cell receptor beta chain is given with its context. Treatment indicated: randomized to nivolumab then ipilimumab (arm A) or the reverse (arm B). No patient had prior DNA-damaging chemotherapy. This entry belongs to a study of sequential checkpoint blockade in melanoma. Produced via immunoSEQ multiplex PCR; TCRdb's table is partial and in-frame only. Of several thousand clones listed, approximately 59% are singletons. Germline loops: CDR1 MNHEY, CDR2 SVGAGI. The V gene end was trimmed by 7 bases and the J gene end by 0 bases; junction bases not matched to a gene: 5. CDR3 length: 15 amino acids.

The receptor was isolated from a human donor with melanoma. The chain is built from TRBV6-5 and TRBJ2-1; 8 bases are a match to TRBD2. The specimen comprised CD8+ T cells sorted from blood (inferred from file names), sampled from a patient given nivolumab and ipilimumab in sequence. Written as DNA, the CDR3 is TGTGCCAGCACTATACGGGGGGGCTCCTACAATGAGCAGTTCTTC. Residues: CASTIRGGSYNEQFF.